This is a list of T cell receptor beta chains from one sample in a study of PD-1 blockade in classical Hodgkin lymphoma. Measured with immunoSEQ multiplex PCR; TCRdb has only the in-frame clones, and not every one. The sample has 25,000 to 35,000 clones; over 60% are singletons. Sequences were derived from peripheral blood mononuclear cells (PBMCs), sampled before the fourth cycle of nivolumab. The receptors shown here come from a human donor with classical Hodgkin lymphoma. CDR3s include the opening cysteine and the closing phenylalanine or tryptophan. D genes are given only for firm matches. Only part of the rows carry a size: once, few, many, or a class if the clone is expanded.

V,D,J,size,CDR3,DNA
TRBV30,.,TRBJ1-3,.,CACKRTGNTIYF,TGTGCCTGCAAAAGGACTGGAAACACCATATATTTT
TRBV4-3,.,TRBJ1-5,.,CASSQEHRGSQPQHF,TGCGCCAGCAGCCAAGAGCACCGAGGGAGTCAGCCCCAGCATTTT
TRBV7-9,TRBD1,TRBJ2-3,once,CASSHTGGPGLSTDTQYF,TGTGCCAGCAGCCACACAGGGGGCCCAGGGCTTAGCACAGATACGCAGTATTTT
TRBV20-1,.,TRBJ1-1,.,CSGGPGGEAFF,TGCAGTGGGGGCCCCGGGGGTGAAGCTTTCTTT
TRBV9,.,TRBJ2-3,once,CASSDLGGGPDTQYF,TGTGCCAGCAGCGACCTAGGGGGAGGGCCAGATACGCAGTATTTT
TRBV19,.,TRBJ1-5,few,CASMADGGNQPQHF,TGTGCCAGTATGGCCGACGGTGGGAATCAGCCCCAGCATTTT
TRBV30,.,TRBJ2-2,few,CAWSLRVTGELFF,TGTGCCTGGAGTCTCAGGGTCACCGGGGAGCTGTTTTTT
TRBV12-5,TRBD1,TRBJ1-3,.,CASGLVQGPGNTIYF,TGTGCTAGTGGTTTGGTACAGGGGCCGGGAAACACCATATATTTT
TRBV5-6,.,TRBJ2-7,.,CASSSLGTASYEQYF,TGTGCCAGCAGCTCCTTGGGGACCGCTTCCTACGAGCAGTACTTC
TRBV4-2,TRBD1,TRBJ2-5,.,CASSRTGEETQYF,TGTGCCAGCAGCCGCACAGGGGAAGAGACCCAGTACTTC
TRBV2,TRBD1,TRBJ1-5,.,CTSSGQGGNQPQHF,TGTACCAGCAGTGGACAGGGGGGCAATCAGCCCCAGCATTTT
TRBV19,.,TRBJ2-6,.,CASREAGFFFSGANVLTF,TGTGCCAGTAGGGAAGCAGGGTTCTTCTTCTCTGGGGCCAACGTCCTGACTTTC
TRBV2,TRBD2,TRBJ2-3,medium-sized,CASSEGLAEITDTQYF,TGTGCCAGCAGTGAAGGGCTAGCGGAGATCACAGATACGCAGTATTTT
TRBV28,TRBD2,TRBJ2-1,.,CASRLLAGVINEQFF,TGTGCCAGCAGGCTACTAGCGGGAGTGATCAATGAGCAGTTCTTC
TRBV7-3,.,TRBJ2-7,.,CASSQQTDSYEQYF,TGTGCCAGCAGCCAACAGACGGACTCCTACGAGCAGTACTTC
TRBV6-6,.,TRBJ1-1,few,CASSSRGGVGNTEAFF,TGTGCCAGCAGTTCCCGAGGGGGAGTGGGGAACACTGAAGCTTTCTTT
TRBV4-2,.,TRBJ1-5,.,CASSPPGRGGQPQHF,TGTGCCAGCAGCCCTCCGGGCCGGGGGGGCCAGCCCCAGCATTTT
TRBV11-3,TRBD1,TRBJ2-1,.,CASSLDRGDNEQFF,TGTGCCAGCAGCTTGGACAGGGGGGACAATGAGCAGTTCTTC
TRBV6-5,.,TRBJ1-5,once,CASSYSTGVGPQHF,TGTGCCAGCAGTTACTCAACGGGGGTCGGGCCCCAGCATTTT